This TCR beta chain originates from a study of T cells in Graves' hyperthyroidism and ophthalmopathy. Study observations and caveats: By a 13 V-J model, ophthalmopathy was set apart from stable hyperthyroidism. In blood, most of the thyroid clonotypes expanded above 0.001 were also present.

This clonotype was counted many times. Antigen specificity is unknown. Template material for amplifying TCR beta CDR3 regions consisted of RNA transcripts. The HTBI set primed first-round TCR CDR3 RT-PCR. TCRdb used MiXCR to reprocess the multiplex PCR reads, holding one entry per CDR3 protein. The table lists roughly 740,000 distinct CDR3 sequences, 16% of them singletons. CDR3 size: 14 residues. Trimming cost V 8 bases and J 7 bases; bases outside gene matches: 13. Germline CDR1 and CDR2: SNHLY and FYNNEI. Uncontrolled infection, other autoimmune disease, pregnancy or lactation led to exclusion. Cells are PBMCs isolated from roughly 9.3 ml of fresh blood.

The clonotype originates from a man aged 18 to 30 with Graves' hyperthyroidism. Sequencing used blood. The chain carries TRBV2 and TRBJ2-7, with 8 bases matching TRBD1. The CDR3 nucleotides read TGTGCCAGCGGCCTCACCCGACAGGGGAAGGAGCAGTACTTC. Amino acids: CASGLTRQGKEQYF.